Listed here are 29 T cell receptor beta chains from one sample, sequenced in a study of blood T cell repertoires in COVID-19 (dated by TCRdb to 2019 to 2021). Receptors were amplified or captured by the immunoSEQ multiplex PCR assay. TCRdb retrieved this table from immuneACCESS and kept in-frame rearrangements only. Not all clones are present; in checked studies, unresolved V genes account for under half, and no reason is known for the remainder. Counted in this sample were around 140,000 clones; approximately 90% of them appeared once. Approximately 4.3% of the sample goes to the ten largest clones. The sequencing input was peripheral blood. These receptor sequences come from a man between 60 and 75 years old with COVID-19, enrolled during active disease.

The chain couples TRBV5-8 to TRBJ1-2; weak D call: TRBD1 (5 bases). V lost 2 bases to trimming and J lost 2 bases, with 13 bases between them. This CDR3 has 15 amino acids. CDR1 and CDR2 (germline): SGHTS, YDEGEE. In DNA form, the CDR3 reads TGTGCCAGCAGCTTAGAGGTGACAGACAACTATGGCTACACCTTC. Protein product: CASSLEVTDNYGYTF.

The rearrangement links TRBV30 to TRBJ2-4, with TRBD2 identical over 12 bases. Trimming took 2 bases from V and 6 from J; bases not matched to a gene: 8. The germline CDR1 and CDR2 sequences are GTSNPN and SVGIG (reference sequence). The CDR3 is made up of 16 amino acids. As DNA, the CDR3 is TGTGCCTGGAGTAAAACTAGCGGGGGGTTTCTAAACATTCAGTACTTC. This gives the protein CAWSKTSGGFLNIQYF.

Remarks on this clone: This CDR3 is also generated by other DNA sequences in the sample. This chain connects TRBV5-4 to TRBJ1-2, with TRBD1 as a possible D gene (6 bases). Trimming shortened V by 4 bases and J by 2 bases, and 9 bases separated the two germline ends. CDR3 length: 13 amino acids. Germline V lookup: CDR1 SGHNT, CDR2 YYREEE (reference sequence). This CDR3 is CASSLGQNYGYTF. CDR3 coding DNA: TGTGCCAGCAGCCTTGGACAGAACTATGGCTACACCTTC.

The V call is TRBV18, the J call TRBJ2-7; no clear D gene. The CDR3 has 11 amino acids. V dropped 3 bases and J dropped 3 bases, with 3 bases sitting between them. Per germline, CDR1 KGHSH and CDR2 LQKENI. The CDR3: CASSPNYEQYF. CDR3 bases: TGTGCCAGCTCACCTAACTACGAGCAGTACTTC.

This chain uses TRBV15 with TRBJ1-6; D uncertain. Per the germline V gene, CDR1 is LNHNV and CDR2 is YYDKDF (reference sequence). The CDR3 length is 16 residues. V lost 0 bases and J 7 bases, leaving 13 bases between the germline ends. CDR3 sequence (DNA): TGTGCCACCAGCAGAGATGATCCCGTCGGGAATTCACCCCTCCACTTT. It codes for CATSRDDPVGNSPLHF. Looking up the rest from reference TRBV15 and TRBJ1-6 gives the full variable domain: DAMVIQNPRYQVTQFGKPVTLSCSQTLNHNVMYWYQQKSSQAPKLLFHYYDKDFNNEADTPDNFQSRRPNTSFCFLDIRSPGLGDTAMYLCATSRDDPVGNSPLHFGNGTRLTVT.

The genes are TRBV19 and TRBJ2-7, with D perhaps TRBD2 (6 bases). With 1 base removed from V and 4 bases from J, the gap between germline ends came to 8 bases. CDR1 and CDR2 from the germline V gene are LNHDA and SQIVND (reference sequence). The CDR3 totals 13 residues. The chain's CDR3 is CASSIVEGYEQYF. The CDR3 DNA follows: TGTGCCAGTAGTATAGTGGAGGGGTACGAGCAGTACTTC.

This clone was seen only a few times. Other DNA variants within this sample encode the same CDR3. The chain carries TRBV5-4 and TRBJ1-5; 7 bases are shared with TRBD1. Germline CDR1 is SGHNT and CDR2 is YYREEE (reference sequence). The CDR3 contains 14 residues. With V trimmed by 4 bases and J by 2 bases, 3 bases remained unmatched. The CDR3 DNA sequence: TGTGCCAGCAGCCAGGGGACAGGCAATCAGCCCCAGCATTTT. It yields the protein CASSQGTGNQPQHF.

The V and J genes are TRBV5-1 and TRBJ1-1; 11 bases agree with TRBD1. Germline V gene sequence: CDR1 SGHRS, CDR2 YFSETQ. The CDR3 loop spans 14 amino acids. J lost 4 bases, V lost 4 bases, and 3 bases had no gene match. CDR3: CASSPGQGATEAFF. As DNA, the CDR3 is TGCGCCAGCAGCCCCGGACAGGGGGCCACTGAAGCTTTCTTT.

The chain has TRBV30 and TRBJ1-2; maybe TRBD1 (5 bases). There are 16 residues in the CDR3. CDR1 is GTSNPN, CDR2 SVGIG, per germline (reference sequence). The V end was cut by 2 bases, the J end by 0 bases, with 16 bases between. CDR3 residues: CAWSLGAVMANYGYTF. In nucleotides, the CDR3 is TGTGCCTGGAGTCTAGGGGCAGTAATGGCTAACTATGGCTACACCTTC.

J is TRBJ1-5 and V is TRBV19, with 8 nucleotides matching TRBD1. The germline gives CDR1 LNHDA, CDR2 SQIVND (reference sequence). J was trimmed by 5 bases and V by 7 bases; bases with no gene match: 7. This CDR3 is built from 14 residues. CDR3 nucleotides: TGTGCCAGTAAGGACAGGGCCGGGGATCAGCCCCAGCATTTT. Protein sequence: CASKDRAGDQPQHF.

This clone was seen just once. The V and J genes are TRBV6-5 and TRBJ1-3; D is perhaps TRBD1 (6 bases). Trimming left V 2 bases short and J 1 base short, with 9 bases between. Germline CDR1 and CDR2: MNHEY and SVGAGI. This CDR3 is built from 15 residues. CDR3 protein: CASSYRTASGNTIYF. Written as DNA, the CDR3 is TGTGCCAGCAGTTACCGGACAGCTTCTGGAAACACCATATATTTT.

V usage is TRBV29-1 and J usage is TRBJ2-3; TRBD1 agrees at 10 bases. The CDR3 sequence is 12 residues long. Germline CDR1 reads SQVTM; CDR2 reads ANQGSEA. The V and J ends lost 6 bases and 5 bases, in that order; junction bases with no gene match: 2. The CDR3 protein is CSVRTGGDTQYF. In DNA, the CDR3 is TGCAGCGTCCGGACAGGGGGAGATACGCAGTATTTT.

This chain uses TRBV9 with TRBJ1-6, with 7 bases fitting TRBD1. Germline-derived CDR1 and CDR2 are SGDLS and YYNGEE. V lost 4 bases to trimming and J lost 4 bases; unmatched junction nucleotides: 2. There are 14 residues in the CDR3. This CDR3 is CASSRGQYNSPLHF. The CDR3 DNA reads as TGTGCCAGCAGCCGGGGACAGTATAATTCACCCCTCCACTTT.

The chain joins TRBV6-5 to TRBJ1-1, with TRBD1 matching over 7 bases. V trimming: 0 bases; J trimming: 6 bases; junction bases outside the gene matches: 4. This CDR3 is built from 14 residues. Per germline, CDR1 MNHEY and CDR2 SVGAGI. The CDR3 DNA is TGTGCCAGCAGTTACTCTCGGGGACAGCCTGAAGCTTTCTTT. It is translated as CASSYSRGQPEAFF.

CDR3 in DNA: TGTGCCAGCTCGTCAGACATTGTGGCTTTCTTT. This codes for CASSSDIVAFF. V gene TRBV18 combines with J gene TRBJ1-1; D unclear. The V gene's germline CDR1 is KGHSH and CDR2 LQKENI. The CDR3 covers 11 residues. V lost 6 bases to trimming and J lost 11 bases, with 13 bases between them.

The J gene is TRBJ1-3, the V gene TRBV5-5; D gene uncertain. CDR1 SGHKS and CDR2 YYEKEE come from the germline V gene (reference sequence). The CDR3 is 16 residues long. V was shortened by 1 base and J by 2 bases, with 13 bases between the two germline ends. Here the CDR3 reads CASSLSRASTGNTIYF. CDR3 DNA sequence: TGTGCCAGCAGCTTGTCGCGGGCGTCAACTGGAAACACCATATATTTT.

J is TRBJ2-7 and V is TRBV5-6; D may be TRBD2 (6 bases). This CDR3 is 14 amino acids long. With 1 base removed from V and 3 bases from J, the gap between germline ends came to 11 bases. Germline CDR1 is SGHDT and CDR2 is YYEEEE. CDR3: CASSLPTGSYEQYF. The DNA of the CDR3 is TGTGCCAGCAGCTTGCCCACCGGGAGCTACGAGCAGTACTTC.

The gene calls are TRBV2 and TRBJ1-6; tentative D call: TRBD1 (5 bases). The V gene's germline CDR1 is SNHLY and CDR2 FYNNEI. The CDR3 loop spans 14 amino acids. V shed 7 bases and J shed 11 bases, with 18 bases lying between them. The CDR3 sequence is CASTDGGIRAPLHF. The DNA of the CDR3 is TGTGCCAGCACAGATGGAGGGATCAGGGCACCCCTCCACTTT. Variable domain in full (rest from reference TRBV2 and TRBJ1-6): EPEVTQTPSHQVTQMGQEVILRCVPISNHLYFYWYRQILGQKVEFLVSFYNNEISEKSEIFDDQFSVERPDGSNFTLKIRSTKLEDSAMYFCASTDGGIRAPLHFGNGTRLTVT.

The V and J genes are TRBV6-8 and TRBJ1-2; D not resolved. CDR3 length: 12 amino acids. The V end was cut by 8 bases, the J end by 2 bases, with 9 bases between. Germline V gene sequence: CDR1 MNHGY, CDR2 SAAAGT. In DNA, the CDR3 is TGTGCCAGCGGGCGGAGGAACTATGGCTACACCTTC. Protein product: CASGRRNYGYTF.

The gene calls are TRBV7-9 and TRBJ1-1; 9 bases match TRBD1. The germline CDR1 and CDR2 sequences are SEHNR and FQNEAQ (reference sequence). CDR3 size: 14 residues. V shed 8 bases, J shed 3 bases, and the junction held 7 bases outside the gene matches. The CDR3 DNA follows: TGTGCCAGCGCATACAGGGGGCAGGACACTGAAGCTTTCTTT. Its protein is CASAYRGQDTEAFF.

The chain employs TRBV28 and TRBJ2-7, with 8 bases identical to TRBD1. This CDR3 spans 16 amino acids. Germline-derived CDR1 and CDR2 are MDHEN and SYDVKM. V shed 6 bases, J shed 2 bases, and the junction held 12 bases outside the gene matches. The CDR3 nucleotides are TGTGCCAGCAGCCCTCACCAGGACAGGGCCACCTACGAGCAGTACTTC. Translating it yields CASSPHQDRATYEQYF. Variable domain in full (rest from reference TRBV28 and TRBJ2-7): DVKVTQSSRYLVKRTGEKVFLECVQDMDHENMFWYRQDPGLGLRLIYFSYDVKMKEKGDIPEGYSVSREKKERFSLILESASTNQTSMYLCASSPHQDRATYEQYFGPGTRLTVT.

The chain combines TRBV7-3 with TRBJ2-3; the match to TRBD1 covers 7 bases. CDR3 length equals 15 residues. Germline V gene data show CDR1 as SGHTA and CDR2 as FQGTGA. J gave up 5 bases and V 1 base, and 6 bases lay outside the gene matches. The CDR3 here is CASSLNTGVEDTQYF. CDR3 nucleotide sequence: TGTGCCAGCAGCTTAAATACAGGGGTGGAAGATACGCAGTATTTT.

The CDR3 sequence is CASSFGLAGAENIQYF. In DNA form, the CDR3 reads TGTGCCAGCAGCTTCGGACTAGCGGGGGCTGAAAACATTCAGTACTTC. The chain has TRBV7-9 and TRBJ2-4; TRBD2 agrees at 13 bases. With V trimmed by 3 bases and J by 5 bases, 4 bases remained unmatched. The CDR3 totals 16 residues. Germline V gene data show CDR1 as SEHNR and CDR2 as FQNEAQ (reference sequence).

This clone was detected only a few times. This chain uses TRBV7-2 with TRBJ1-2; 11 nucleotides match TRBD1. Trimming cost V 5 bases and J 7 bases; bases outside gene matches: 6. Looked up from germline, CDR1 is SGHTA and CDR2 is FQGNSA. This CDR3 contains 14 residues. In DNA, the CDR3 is TGTGCCAGCAGCCCCCTGGGACAGGGGGGTGGCTACACCTTC. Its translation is CASSPLGQGGGYTF.

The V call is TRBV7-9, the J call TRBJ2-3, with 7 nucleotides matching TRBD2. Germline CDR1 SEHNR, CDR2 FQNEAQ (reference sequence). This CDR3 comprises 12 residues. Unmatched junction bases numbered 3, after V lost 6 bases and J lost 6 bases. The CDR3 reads CASRGEGDTQYF. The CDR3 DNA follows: TGTGCCAGCAGAGGGGAGGGGGATACGCAGTATTTT. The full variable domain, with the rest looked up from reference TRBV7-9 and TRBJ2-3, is DTGVSQNPRHKITKRGQNVTFRCDPISEHNRLYWYRQTLGQGPEFLTYFQNEAQLEKSRLLSDRFSAERPKGSFSTLEIQRTEQGDSAMYLCASRGEGDTQYFGPGTRLTVL.

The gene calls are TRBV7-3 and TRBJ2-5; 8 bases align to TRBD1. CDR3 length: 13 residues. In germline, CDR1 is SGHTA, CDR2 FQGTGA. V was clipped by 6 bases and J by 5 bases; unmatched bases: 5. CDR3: CASSATGGETQYF. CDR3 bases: TGTGCCAGCAGTGCTACAGGGGGTGAGACCCAGTACTTC.

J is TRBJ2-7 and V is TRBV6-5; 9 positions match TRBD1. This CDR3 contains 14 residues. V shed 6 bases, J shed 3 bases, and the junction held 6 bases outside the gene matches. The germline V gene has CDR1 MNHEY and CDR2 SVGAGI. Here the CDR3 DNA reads TGTGCCAGCAGCCCCGGACAGGGGTACTACGAGCAGTACTTC. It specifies CASSPGQGYYEQYF.

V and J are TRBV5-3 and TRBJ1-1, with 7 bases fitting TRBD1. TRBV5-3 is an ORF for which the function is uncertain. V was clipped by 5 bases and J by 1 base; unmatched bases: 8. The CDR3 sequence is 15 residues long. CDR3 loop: CARRSERGQNTEAFF. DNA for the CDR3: TGTGCCAGAAGATCTGAGAGGGGGCAGAACACTGAAGCTTTCTTT.

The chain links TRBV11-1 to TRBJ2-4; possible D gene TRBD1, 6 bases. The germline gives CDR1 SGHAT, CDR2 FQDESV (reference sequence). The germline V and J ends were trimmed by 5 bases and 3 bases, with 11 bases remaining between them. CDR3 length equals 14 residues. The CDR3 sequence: CASSGQFDKNIQYF. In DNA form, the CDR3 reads TGTGCCAGCAGCGGACAGTTTGACAAAAACATTCAGTACTTC.